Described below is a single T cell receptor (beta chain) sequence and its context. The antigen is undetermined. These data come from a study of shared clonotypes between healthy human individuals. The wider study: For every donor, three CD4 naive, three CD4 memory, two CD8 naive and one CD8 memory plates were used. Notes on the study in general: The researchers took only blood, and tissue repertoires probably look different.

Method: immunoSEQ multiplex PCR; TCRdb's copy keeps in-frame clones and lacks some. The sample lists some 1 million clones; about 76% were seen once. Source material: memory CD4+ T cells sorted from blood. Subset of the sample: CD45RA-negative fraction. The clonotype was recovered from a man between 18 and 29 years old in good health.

As DNA, the CDR3 is TGTGCCAGTAGTGTCCTGGGACAGGGGCCCTCCTATGGCTACACCTTC. Translated: CASSVLGQGPSYGYTF. This rearrangement joins TRBV19 to TRBJ1-2, with 10 bases lining up with TRBD1. The V gene end was trimmed by 5 bases and the J gene end by 4 bases; junction bases not matched to a gene: 10. The CDR3 runs to 16 residues. CDR1 and CDR2 from the germline V gene are LNHDA and SQIVND (reference sequence). Combining the CDR3 with reference TRBV19 and TRBJ1-2 gives the whole variable domain DGGITQSPKYLFRKEGQNVTLSCEQNLNHDAMYWYRQDPGQGLRLIYYSQIVNDFQKGDIAEGYSVSREKKESFPLTVTSAQKNPTAFYLCASSVLGQGPSYGYTFGSGTRLTVV.